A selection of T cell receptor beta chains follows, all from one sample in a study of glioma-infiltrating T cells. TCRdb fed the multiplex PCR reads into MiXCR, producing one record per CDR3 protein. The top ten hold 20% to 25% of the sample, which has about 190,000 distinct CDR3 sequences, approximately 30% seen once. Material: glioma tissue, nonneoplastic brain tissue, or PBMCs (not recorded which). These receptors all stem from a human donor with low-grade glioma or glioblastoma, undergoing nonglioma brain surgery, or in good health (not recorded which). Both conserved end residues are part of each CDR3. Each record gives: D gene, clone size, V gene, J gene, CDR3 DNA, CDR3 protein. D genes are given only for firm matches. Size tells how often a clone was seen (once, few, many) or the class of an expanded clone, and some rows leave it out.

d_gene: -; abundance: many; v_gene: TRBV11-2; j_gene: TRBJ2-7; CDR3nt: TGTGCCAGCAGCCAGGAGTCCTACGAGCAGTACTTC; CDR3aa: CASSQESYEQYF
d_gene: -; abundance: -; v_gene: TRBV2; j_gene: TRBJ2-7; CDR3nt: TGTGCCAGCAGTGACTTTGCCGGACTTCGGGGGTACTTC; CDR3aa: CASSDFAGLRGYF
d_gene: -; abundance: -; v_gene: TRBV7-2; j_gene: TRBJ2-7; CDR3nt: TGTGCCAGCAGGAGAACCGAGGGGGGGGACGAGCAGTACTTC; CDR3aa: CASRRTEGGDEQYF
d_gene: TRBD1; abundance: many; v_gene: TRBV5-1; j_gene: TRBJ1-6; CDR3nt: TGCGCCAGCAGCCGCGGGACAGAGAATTCACCCCTCCACTTT; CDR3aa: CASSRGTENSPLHF
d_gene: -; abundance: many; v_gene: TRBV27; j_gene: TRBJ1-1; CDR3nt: TGTGCCAGCAGCAGGAGGGAGAACACTGAAGCTTTCTTT; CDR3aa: CASSRRENTEAFF
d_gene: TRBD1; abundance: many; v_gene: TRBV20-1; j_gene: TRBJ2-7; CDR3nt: TGCAGTGCCGACCGATGGACAGGGACAACCTACGAGCAGTACTTC; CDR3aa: CSADRWTGTTYEQYF
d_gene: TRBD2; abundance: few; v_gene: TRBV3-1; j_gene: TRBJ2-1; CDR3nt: TGTGCCAGCAGCCAAGGACTAGCGGGAGCTAGTGAGCAGTTCTTC; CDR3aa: CASSQGLAGASEQFF
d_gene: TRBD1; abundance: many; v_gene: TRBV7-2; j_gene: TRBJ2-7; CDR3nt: TGTGCCAGCAGCCCCCGGGACAGCGGTAAAGGTGCCTACGAGCAGTACTTC; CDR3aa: CASSPRDSGKGAYEQYF
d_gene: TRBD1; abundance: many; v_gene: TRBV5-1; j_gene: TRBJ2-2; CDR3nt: TGCGCCAGCAGCCAGGGACAGCTTTACACCGGGGAGCTGTTTTTT; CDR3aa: CASSQGQLYTGELFF
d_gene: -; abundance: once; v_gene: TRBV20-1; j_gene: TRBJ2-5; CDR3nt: TGCAGTGTTCGAAGTGCAGCGAAAGAGACCCAGTACTTC; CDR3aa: CSVRSAAKETQYF
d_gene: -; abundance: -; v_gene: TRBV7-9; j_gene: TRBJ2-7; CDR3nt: TGTGCCAGCAGCTTAGAGAGCCTCTACGAGCAGTACTTC; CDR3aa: CASSLESLYEQYF
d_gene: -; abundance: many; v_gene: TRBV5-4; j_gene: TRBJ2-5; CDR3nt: TGTGCCAGCAGCTCGGGACAAGCGAAAGAGACCCAGTACTTC; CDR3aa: CASSSGQAKETQYF
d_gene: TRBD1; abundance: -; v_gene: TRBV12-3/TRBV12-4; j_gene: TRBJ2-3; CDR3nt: TGTGCCAGCAGTTTAGGATCCGGACAGGGGTATTTT; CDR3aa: CASSLGSGQGYF
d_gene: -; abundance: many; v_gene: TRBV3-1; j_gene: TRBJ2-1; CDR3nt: TGTGCCAGCAGTCGAAGCGAAAGCTCCTACAATGAGCAGTTCTTC; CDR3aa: CASSRSESSYNEQFF
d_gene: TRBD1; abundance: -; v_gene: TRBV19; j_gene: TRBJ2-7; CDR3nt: TGTGCCAGTAGTAACAGGGGAACCTACGAGCAGTACTTC; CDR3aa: CASSNRGTYEQYF
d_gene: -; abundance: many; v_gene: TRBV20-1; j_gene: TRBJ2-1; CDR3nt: TGCAGTGCTAGGGAGTCCTACTACAATGAGCAGTTCTTC; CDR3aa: CSARESYYNEQFF
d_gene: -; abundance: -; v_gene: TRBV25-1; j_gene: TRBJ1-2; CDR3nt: TGTGTTAGCAGTGAAGGCTATGGCTACACCTTC; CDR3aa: CVSSEGYGYTF
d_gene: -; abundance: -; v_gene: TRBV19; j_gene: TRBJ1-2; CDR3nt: TGTGCCAGTAGGAAACTTCAGGACAGTAACTATGGCTACACCTTC; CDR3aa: CASRKLQDSNYGYTF
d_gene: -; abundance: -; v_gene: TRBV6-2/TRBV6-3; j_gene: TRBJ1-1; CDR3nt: TGTGTTAGCAGTTACGAAGGCGGCCCGGGAGCTTTCTTT; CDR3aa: CVSSYEGGPGAFF
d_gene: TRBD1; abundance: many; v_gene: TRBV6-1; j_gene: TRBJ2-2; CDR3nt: TGTGCCAGCAGCCAAGACAGGGGAGTAGCCGGGGAGCTGTTTTTT; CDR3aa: CASSQDRGVAGELFF
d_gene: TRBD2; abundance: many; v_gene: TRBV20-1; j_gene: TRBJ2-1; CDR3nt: TGCAGTTCCGGTTCTAGCGGGAGGCACTCCGGTGAGCAGTTCTTC; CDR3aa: CSSGSSGRHSGEQFF
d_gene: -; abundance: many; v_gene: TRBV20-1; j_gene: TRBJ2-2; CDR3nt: TGCAGTGCTAGAGATGGCCAGCGGACGAACACCGGGGAGCTGTTTTTT; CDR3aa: CSARDGQRTNTGELFF
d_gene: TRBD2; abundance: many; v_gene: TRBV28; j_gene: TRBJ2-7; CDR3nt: TGTGCCAGCAGTTCCCCACCGGGACTAGCGGGAGTTCCAGGTTCCGAGCAGTACTTC; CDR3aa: CASSSPPGLAGVPGSEQYF
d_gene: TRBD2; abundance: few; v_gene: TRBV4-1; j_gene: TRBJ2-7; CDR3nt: TGCGCCAGCAGCCAAACAGGACTAGAATTGTACGAGCAGTACTTC; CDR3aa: CASSQTGLELYEQYF
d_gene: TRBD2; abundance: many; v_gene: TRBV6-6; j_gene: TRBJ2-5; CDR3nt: TGTGCCAGCAGTTACACTCAAGCGGGAGGAGAGACCCAGTACTTC; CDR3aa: CASSYTQAGGETQYF
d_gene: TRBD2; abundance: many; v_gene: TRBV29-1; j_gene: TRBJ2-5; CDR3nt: TGCAGCGTTGGCTCGACTAGCGGCGAGAGCACCCAGTACTTC; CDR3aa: CSVGSTSGESTQYF
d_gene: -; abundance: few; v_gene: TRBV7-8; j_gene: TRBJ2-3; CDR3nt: TGTGCCGTCCCGAGATGGCCGGGAGACACAGATACGCAGTATTTT; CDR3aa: CAVPRWPGDTDTQYF
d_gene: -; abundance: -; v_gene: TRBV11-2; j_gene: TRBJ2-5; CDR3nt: TGTGCCAGCAGCTTAGTTCAGGGCCCCCAAGAGACCCAGTACTTC; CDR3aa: CASSLVQGPQETQYF
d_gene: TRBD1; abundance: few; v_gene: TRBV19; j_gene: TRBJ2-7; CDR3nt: TGTGCCAGTAGGTTGGACAGGGGCTCCTACGAGCAGTACTTC; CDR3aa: CASRLDRGSYEQYF
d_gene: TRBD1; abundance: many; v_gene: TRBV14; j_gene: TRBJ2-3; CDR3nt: TGTGCCAGCAGCCGGTCCCGGGACAGGTATAGCACAGATACGCAGTATTTT; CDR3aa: CASSRSRDRYSTDTQYF
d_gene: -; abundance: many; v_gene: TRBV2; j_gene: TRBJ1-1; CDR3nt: TGTGCCAGCAGTAGGACACACACTGAAGCTTTCTTT; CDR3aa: CASSRTHTEAFF
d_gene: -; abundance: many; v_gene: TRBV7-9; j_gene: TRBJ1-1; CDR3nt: TGTGCCAGCAGCCCGCGGGACGGAACGATAATGAACACTGAAGCTTTCTTT; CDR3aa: CASSPRDGTIMNTEAFF
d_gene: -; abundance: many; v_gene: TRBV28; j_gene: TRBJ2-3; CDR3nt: TGTGCCAGCGGAGAACAGAGGAGCACAGATACGCAGTATTTT; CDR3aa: CASGEQRSTDTQYF
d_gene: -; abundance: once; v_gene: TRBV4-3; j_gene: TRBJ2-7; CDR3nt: TGCTCCAGCAGCCCTGACCGGGACCTCTCCTACGAGCAGTACTTC; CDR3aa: CSSSPDRDLSYEQYF
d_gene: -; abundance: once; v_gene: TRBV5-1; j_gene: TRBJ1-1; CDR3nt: TGCGACAGCAGCTTCGGAGGGAGGAACACTGAAGCTTTCTTT; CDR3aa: CDSSFGGRNTEAFF